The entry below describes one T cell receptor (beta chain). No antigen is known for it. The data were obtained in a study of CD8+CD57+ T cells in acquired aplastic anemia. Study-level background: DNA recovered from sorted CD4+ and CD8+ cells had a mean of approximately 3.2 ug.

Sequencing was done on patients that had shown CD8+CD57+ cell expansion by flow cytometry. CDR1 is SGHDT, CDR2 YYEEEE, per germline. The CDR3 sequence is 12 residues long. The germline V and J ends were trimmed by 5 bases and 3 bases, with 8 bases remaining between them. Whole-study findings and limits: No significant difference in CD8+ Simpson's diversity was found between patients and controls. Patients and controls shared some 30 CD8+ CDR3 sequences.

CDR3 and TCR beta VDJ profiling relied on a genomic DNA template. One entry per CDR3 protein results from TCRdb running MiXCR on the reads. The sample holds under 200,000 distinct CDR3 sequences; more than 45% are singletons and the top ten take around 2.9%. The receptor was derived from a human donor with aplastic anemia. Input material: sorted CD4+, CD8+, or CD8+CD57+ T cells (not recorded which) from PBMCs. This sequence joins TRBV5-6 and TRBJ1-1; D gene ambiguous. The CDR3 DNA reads TGTGCCAGCAGACAGACACACACTGAAGCTTTCTTT. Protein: CASRQTHTEAFF.